Sequencing of this T cell receptor beta chain was carried out in a study of blood T cell repertoires in COVID-19. The protocol was immunoSEQ multiplex PCR, while the TCRdb copy is restricted to in-frame clones and leaves out a portion. Of some 260,000 clones listed, over 80% are singletons. Individuals aged roughly 18 to 100 years were recruited from about two dozen US areas. Donors in Cohort 3 counted as recovered after two negative PCRs, clearance, or symptom resolution. From germline, CDR1 is SGHRS and CDR2 YFSETQ. CDR3 length: 14 residues. V was trimmed by 3 bases and J by 8 bases, leaving 14 bases between them.

The rearrangement uses TRBV5-1 and TRBJ1-4, with D perhaps TRBD1 (5 bases). This clonotype originated in a woman aged 18-29 years who had recovered from COVID-19. The sample consisted of PBMCs or T cells enriched from blood (not recorded which). The CDR3 DNA sequence: TGCGCCAGCAGCTCCGGGACTCGTAGCGAAAAACTGTTTTTT. This sequence encodes CASSSGTRSEKLFF.